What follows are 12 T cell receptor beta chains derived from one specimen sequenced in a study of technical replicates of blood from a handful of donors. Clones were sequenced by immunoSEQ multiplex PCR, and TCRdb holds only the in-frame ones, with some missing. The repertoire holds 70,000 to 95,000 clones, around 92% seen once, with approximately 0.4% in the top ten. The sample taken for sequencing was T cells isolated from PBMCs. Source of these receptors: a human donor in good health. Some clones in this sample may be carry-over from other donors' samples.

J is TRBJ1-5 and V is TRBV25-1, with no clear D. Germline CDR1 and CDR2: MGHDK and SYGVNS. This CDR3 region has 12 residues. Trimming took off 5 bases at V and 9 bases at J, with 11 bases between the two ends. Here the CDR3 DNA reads TGTGCCAGCAGTCCTACAGCAGGGCCCCAGCATTTT. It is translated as CASSPTAGPQHF.

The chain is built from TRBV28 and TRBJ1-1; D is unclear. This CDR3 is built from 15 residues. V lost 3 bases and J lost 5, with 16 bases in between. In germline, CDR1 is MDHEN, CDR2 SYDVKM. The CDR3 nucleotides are TGTGCCAGCAGTTTTCGGGGAGGGTTCGGAACTGAAGCTTTCTTT. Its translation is CASSFRGGFGTEAFF. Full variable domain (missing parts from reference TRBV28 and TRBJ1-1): DVKVTQSSRYLVKRTGEKVFLECVQDMDHENMFWYRQDPGLGLRLIYFSYDVKMKEKGDIPEGYSVSREKKERFSLILESASTNQTSMYLCASSFRGGFGTEAFFGQGTRLTVV.

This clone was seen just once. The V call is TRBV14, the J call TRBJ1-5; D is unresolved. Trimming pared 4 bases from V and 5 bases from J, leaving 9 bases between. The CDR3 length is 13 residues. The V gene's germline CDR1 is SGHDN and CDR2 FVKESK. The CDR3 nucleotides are TGTGCCAGCAGCCCAAGCCCTTATCAGCCCCAGCATTTT. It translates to CASSPSPYQPQHF.

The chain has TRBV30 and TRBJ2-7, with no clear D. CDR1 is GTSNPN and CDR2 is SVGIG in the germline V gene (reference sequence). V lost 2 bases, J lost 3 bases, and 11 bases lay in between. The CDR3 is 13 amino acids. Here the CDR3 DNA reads TGTGCCTGGAGTACGGGTCTGAACTACGAGCAGTACTTC. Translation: CAWSTGLNYEQYF.

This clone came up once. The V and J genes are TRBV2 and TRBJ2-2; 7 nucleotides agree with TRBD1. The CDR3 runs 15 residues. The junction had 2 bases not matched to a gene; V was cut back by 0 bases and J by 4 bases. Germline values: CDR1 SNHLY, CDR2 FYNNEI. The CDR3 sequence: CASSEAGGGTGELFF. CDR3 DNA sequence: TGTGCCAGCAGTGAAGCAGGGGGCGGCACCGGGGAGCTGTTTTTT.

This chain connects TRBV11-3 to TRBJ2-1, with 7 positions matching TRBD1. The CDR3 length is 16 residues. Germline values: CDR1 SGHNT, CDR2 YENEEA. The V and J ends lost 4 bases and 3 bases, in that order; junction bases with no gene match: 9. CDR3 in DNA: TGTGCCAGCAGCTCCCAACAGGGGCGGGTCTACAATGAGCAGTTCTTC. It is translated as CASSSQQGRVYNEQFF.

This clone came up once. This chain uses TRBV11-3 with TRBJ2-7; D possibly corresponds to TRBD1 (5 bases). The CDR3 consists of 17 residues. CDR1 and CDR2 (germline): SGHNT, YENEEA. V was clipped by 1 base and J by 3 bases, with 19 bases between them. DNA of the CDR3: TGTGCCAGCAGCTTAGTAACCCTCAACAGGAGCTACTACGAGCAGTACTTC. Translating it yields CASSLVTLNRSYYEQYF.

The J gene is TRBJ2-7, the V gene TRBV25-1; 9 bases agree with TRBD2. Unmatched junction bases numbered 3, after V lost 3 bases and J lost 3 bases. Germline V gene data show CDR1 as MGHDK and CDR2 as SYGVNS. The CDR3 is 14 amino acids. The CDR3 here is CASSDMTSGYEQYF. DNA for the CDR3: TGTGCCAGCAGTGATATGACTAGCGGCTACGAGCAGTACTTC.

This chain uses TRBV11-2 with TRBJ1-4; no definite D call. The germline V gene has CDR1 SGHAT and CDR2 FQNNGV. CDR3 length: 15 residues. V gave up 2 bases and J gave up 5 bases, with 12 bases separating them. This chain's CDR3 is CASSLNLLPNEKLFF. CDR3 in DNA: TGTGCCAGCAGCTTAAATCTACTTCCGAATGAAAAACTGTTTTTT.

CDR3 coding DNA: TGTGCCAGTAGTATCGGGGACAGGCTCAATGAGCAGTTCTTC. This encodes CASSIGDRLNEQFF. The J gene is TRBJ2-1, the V gene TRBV19; 8 bases line up with TRBD1. The CDR3 covers 14 residues. V lost 3 bases to trimming and J lost 6 bases; unmatched junction nucleotides: 4. Per germline, CDR1 LNHDA and CDR2 SQIVND (reference sequence).

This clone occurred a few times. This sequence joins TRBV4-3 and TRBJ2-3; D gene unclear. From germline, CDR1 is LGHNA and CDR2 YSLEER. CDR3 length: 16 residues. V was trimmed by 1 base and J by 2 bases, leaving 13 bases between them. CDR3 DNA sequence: TGCGCCAGCAGCCAAGTCAGGCGCGATCTCACAGATACGCAGTATTTT. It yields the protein CASSQVRRDLTDTQYF.

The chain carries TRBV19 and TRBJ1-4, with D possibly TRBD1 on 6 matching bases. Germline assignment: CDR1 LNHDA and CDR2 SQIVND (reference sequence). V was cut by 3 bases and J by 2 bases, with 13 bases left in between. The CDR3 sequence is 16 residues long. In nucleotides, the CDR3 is TGTGCCAGTAGTATGGGTTATCAGGGGACTAATGAAAAACTGTTTTTT. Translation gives CASSMGYQGTNEKLFF.